A single sample gave rise to the 11 T cell receptor beta chains below, sequenced in a study of cytomegalovirus exposure and HLA in healthy donors. Profiling relied on immunoSEQ multiplex PCR, and the TCRdb table lists in-frame clones only, not all of them. The table has about 200,000 clones, around 80% seen once. Sequenced sample: PBMCs. The source is a woman in her 30s in good health and CMV-seropositive.

This clone appeared once. The rearrangement uses TRBV27 and TRBJ1-5; TRBD1 agrees at 10 bases. The V gene's germline CDR1 is MNHEY and CDR2 SMNVEV (reference sequence). There are 14 residues in the CDR3. Trimming cost V 8 bases and J 7 bases; bases outside gene matches: 8. The chain's CDR3 is CASWPGTGVQPQHF. The CDR3, as DNA: TGTGCCAGCTGGCCCGGGACAGGGGTCCAGCCCCAGCATTTT.

V usage is TRBV5-1 and J usage is TRBJ2-1; 12 nucleotides line up with TRBD2. Losses at the gene ends were 0 bases for V and 9 bases for J; bases not matched to a gene: 4. The CDR3 is made up of 15 amino acids. Looked up from germline, CDR1 is SGHRS and CDR2 is YFSETQ. The CDR3 nucleotides read TGCGCCAGCAGCTTGGCACTAGCGGGAGGACTTGAGCAGTTCTTC. Protein sequence: CASSLALAGGLEQFF.

The CDR3 sequence: CASSYSGTSGSNEQYF. Written as DNA, the CDR3 is TGTGCCAGCAGCTATAGCGGGACTAGCGGGAGCAACGAGCAGTACTTC. The chain recombines TRBV11-2 with TRBJ2-7; 14 bases line up with TRBD2. Germline assignment: CDR1 SGHAT and CDR2 FQNNGV. The CDR3 has 16 amino acids. The ends lost 4 bases at V and 5 bases at J; junction bases unmatched: 7.

The chain has TRBV6-6 and TRBJ1-5; 8 positions match TRBD1. Germline assignment: CDR1 MNHNY and CDR2 SVGAGI (reference sequence). Trimming cost V 0 bases and J 8 bases; bases outside gene matches: 9. The CDR3 has 16 amino acids. CDR3 DNA: TGTGCCAGCAGTTACTCTGGACAGGGCTTCGGGAAGCCCCAGCATTTT. This codes for CASSYSGQGFGKPQHF.

The gene calls are TRBV28 and TRBJ2-2; the D gene is possibly TRBD1 (6 bases). Trimming removed 10 bases from V and 2 bases from J, with 11 bases in between. CDR1 MDHEN and CDR2 SYDVKM come from the germline V gene. The CDR3 spans 13 residues. Here the CDR3 reads CATQTGNTGELFF. CDR3 in DNA: TGTGCCACCCAGACAGGAAACACCGGGGAGCTGTTTTTT.

The chain carries TRBV30 and TRBJ2-3; 7 bases agree with TRBD1. J was trimmed by 0 bases and V by 5 bases; bases with no gene match: 5. Germline CDR1 is GTSNPN and CDR2 is SVGIG (reference sequence). The CDR3 spans 14 residues. CDR3 DNA: TGTGCCTGGGCCGGGACAGTAAGCACAGATACGCAGTATTTT. This sequence encodes CAWAGTVSTDTQYF.

The chain recombines TRBV6-1 with TRBJ1-2, with 9 bases identical to TRBD1. CDR1 is MNHNS and CDR2 is SASEGT in the germline V gene. The CDR3 length is 17 residues. Trimming at V came to 0 bases and at J to 5 bases, leaving 10 bases not matched to a gene. In DNA form, the CDR3 reads TGTGCCAGCAGTGAAGCGGGGACAGGGCTCTCTATTTATGGCTACACCTTC. Its protein is CASSEAGTGLSIYGYTF.

This chain links TRBV20-1 with TRBJ2-7; D not certain. Trimming left V 7 bases short and J 5 bases short, with 12 bases between. The V gene's germline CDR1 is DFQATT and CDR2 SNEGSKA (reference sequence). The CDR3 spans 11 residues. CDR3 loop: CSGNFLDEQYF. The CDR3 coding sequence is TGCAGTGGTAACTTCTTGGACGAGCAGTACTTC.

The chain couples TRBV5-1 to TRBJ2-6; TRBD2 is a possible D gene (6 bases). V dropped 1 base and J dropped 0 bases, with 11 bases sitting between them. There are 17 residues in the CDR3. Germline CDR1 reads SGHRS; CDR2 reads YFSETQ. Here the CDR3 DNA reads TGCGCCAGCAGCTTGAGGGGAGGTCCCTCTGGGGCCAACGTCCTGACTTTC. Encoded protein: CASSLRGGPSGANVLTF.

J is TRBJ1-2 and V is TRBV28, with 8 bases that match TRBD1. V shed 5 bases and J 4 bases; nucleotides not matched to a gene: 9. CDR1 and CDR2 from the germline V gene are MDHEN and SYDVKM. This CDR3 has 15 amino acids. In DNA form, the CDR3 reads TGTGCCAGCAGTCTACCGGACAGGGTCTTCTATGGCTACACCTTC. Its translation: CASSLPDRVFYGYTF.

The rearrangement links TRBV18 to TRBJ2-7, with a tentative D call TRBD1 (6 bases). Germline CDR1 and CDR2: KGHSH and LQKENI. The CDR3 has 14 residues. V gave up 5 bases and J gave up 6 bases, with 17 bases separating them. In nucleotides, the CDR3 is TGTGCCAGCTCAACTACAGGGATGGTAGGCGAGCAGTACTTC. Translation: CASSTTGMVGEQYF.